This T cell receptor (beta chain) is drawn from a study of blood T cell repertoires in COVID-19. The germline CDR1 and CDR2 sequences are LNHNV and YYDKDF (reference sequence). V dropped 5 bases and J dropped 4 bases, with 11 bases sitting between them. The CDR3 contains 13 residues. Methods used by the authors: The authors estimated nucleated cell counts from reference gene primer amplification. Assay used: immunoSEQ multiplex PCR; TCRdb lists only in-frame clones, some missing. Clonal size and the V and J genes are those of that table, whereas D and trimming came from the DNA. The sample gives 250,000 or so clones, 87% of which show up once; about 1.4% is in the top ten.

This sequence joins TRBV15 and TRBJ1-2, with D hard to call. The source of this sequence is a woman aged 40 to 55 who had recovered from COVID-19. What was sequenced was peripheral blood. This chain's CDR3 is CATSPRQAYGYTF. Here the CDR3 DNA reads TGTGCCACCAGCCCTCGGCAGGCCTATGGCTACACCTTC. Full variable domain (rest looked up from reference TRBV15 and TRBJ1-2): DAMVIQNPRYQVTQFGKPVTLSCSQTLNHNVMYWYQQKSSQAPKLLFHYYDKDFNNEADTPDNFQSRRPNTSFCFLDIRSPGLGDTAMYLCATSPRQAYGYTFGSGTRLTVV.